The next 10 T cell receptor beta chains were all read from a single sample in a study of PD-L1 blockade in urothelial cancer. Here immunoSEQ multiplex PCR was the method, and the copy in TCRdb shows in-frame clones only, minus some. The data contain 42,000 or so clones, roughly 82% of them seen just once; the ten biggest clones take up around 13%. Time point specified: peripheral blood 6 weeks after treatment start. The sample here was PBMCs, taken around atezolizumab (anti-PD-L1) treatment. These receptors all stem from a man in his fifties or sixties with urothelial cancer.

The V and J genes are TRBV2 and TRBJ1-2; 11 nucleotides line up with TRBD1. From germline, CDR1 is SNHLY and CDR2 FYNNEI. The CDR3 runs to 14 residues. V lost 6 bases, J lost 8 bases, and 8 bases stayed unmatched. CDR3 residues: CASRAGTGGPGYTF. DNA for the CDR3: TGTGCCAGCAGAGCCGGGACAGGGGGTCCGGGCTACACCTTC. Full variable domain (rest looked up from reference TRBV2 and TRBJ1-2): EPEVTQTPSHQVTQMGQEVILRCVPISNHLYFYWYRQILGQKVEFLVSFYNNEISEKSEIFDDQFSVERPDGSNFTLKIRSTKLEDSAMYFCASRAGTGGPGYTFGSGTRLTVV.

The chain recombines TRBV4-1 with TRBJ2-7; 12 positions agree with TRBD2. After removal of 4 bases from V and 2 bases from J, the junction contained 6 bases not matched to a gene. The CDR3 totals 16 residues. Germline V gene data show CDR1 as MGHRA and CDR2 as YSYEKL. CDR3 sequence (DNA): TGCGCCAGCAGCCTCCTAGCTAGCGGGGGGGCCTACGAGCAGTACTTC. It codes for CASSLLASGGAYEQYF.

The rearrangement uses TRBV7-2 and TRBJ2-2, with 7 positions matching TRBD1. CDR1 SGHTA and CDR2 FQGNSA come from the germline V gene. CDR3 length: 15 residues. V shed 6 bases and J 4 bases; nucleotides not matched to a gene: 8. The CDR3: CASRPSTGTTGELFF. The CDR3, as DNA: TGTGCCAGCAGACCCTCGACAGGGACCACCGGGGAGCTGTTTTTT.

This chain uses TRBV28 with TRBJ2-7; 9 nucleotides line up with TRBD2. With 6 bases clipped from V and 2 bases from J, the junction kept 5 bases outside the gene matches. The CDR3 has 14 residues. Germline V gene lookup returns CDR1 MDHEN and CDR2 SYDVKM. The CDR3 loop is CASSLAGQAYEQYF. CDR3 DNA: TGTGCCAGCAGCCTAGCGGGGCAAGCCTACGAGCAGTACTTC.

The J gene is TRBJ1-1, the V gene TRBV2; TRBD1 might be the D (6 bases). Germline V gene lookup returns CDR1 SNHLY and CDR2 FYNNEI. V was cut by 7 bases and J by 0 bases, with 21 bases left in between. CDR3 length: 17 amino acids. The chain's CDR3 is CASTYSSRQGMNTEAFF. The DNA for the CDR3 is TGTGCCAGCACATATTCCTCACGGCAGGGGATGAACACTGAAGCTTTCTTT.

The V call is TRBV6-5, the J call TRBJ1-1; tentative D call: TRBD1 (5 bases). Germline CDR1 is MNHEY and CDR2 is SVGAGI. This CDR3 region has 13 residues. V lost 7 bases and J lost 0, with 9 bases in between. The CDR3 spells CASKETVNTEAFF. The CDR3 DNA follows: TGTGCCAGCAAAGAGACAGTGAACACTGAAGCTTTCTTT.

The chain uses TRBV27 and TRBJ1-1, with TRBD1 identical over 9 bases. V dropped 5 bases and J dropped 4; count of bases not matched to a gene: 8. The CDR3 length is 15 residues. Germline lookup yields CDR1 MNHEY and CDR2 SMNVEV (reference sequence). DNA of the CDR3: TGTGCCAGCAGTCCCTGGGACAGGGCGGGCACTGAAGCTTTCTTT. Its translation: CASSPWDRAGTEAFF.

This clone has just a few counts. This chain links TRBV6-1 with TRBJ1-6; TRBD1 agrees at 8 bases. Germline CDR1 reads MNHNS; CDR2 reads SASEGT. The CDR3 consists of 15 residues. J gave up 10 bases and V 1 base, and 6 bases lay outside the gene matches. This CDR3 reads CASSEDDRGRSPLHF. As DNA, the CDR3 is TGTGCCAGCAGTGAAGATGACAGGGGAAGGTCACCCCTCCACTTT.

The rearrangement links TRBV30 to TRBJ2-7; D unclear. This CDR3 has 11 amino acids. Looked up from germline, CDR1 is GTSNPN and CDR2 is SVGIG (reference sequence). V lost 2 bases, J lost 1 base, and 3 bases lay in between. CDR3 nucleotides: TGTGCCTGGAGTCTTTCCTACGAGCAGTACTTC. It yields the protein CAWSLSYEQYF.

By sample share, this clone is medium-sized. This rearrangement joins TRBV4-2 to TRBJ1-2, with no clear D. The CDR3 consists of 11 residues. V was clipped by 4 bases and J by 8 bases, with 8 bases between them. Germline assignment: CDR1 LGHNA and CDR2 YNFKEQ. The CDR3 DNA reads TGTGCCAGCAGCCTGGGAGGAGGCTACACCTTC. Translation: CASSLGGGYTF.